Listed here is a single TCR beta chain. This record comes from a study of blood T cell repertoires in COVID-19. Germline assignment: CDR1 ENHRY and CDR2 SYGVKD. V lost 5 bases, J lost 8 bases, and 8 bases stayed unmatched. The CDR3 has 13 amino acids. Method: immunoSEQ multiplex PCR; TCRdb's copy keeps in-frame clones and lacks some. The sample includes 100,000 to 150,000 clones, roughly 69% of them seen just once. The TCR was taken from an older woman with acute or convalescent COVID-19. The chain carries TRBV10-3 and TRBJ1-2, with 7 bases fitting TRBD1. Sequencing input: peripheral blood. The DNA of the CDR3 is TGTGCCATCAGTACAGGGGAGTTTCGAGGCTACACCTTC. Translating it yields CAISTGEFRGYTF.